The clone carrying this T cell receptor (beta chain) was found a few times. Its antigen is undetermined. V was clipped by 4 bases and J by 0 bases, with 10 bases between them. Germline values: CDR1 LNHDA, CDR2 SQIVND (reference sequence). The CDR3 is 16 amino acids. This sample is drawn from a study of T-cell memory formation after mild COVID-19. One entry per CDR3 protein results from TCRdb running MiXCR on the 5' RACE reads. The sample consists of a few hundred thousand distinct CDR3 sequences, around 16% of them appearing once. Points from the study as a whole: The study detected some responding clones in pre-infection memory, suggesting cross-reactive memory joined. Later expanders leaned toward CD4+, whereas clones contracting from day 15 to 85 were balanced CD4/CD8.

The sample comprised PBMCs or a T cell subset sorted from them (not recorded which). The J gene is TRBJ2-6, the V gene TRBV19; D is uncertain. The TCR comes from a man aged 18 to 30 who had mild COVID-19 (a few samples of this study predate the infection). Cell type and time point are not known. In nucleotides, the CDR3 is TGTGCCAGTAGTACTGACGGTTTCTCTGGGGCCAACGTCCTGACTTTC. This translates into CASSTDGFSGANVLTF.